This TCR beta chain was observed in a study of vaccination effects on CD4 cells after COVID-19. In its sample, this clone was seen once. Its antigen is still unknown. V lost 3 bases and J lost 4; bases outside the gene matches: 1. The CDR3 contains 13 residues. The germline V gene encodes CDR1 PRHDT and CDR2 FYEKMQ (reference sequence). ViraFEST used viral peptide pools to expand antigen-specific CD4+ T cells before sequencing. Isolating CD4+ T cells followed less than 11 days of culture. Of the BNT162b2 and mRNA-1273 vaccines, participants received two doses of one or the other. Produced via immunoSEQ multiplex PCR; TCRdb's table is partial and in-frame only. The sample records around 65,000 clones, about three quarters being singletons.

Sequenced material: CD4+ T cells from PBMCs cultured with HCoV-229E spike peptides, taken after COVID-19 vaccination. This TCR derives from a human donor who received a COVID-19 vaccine. The rearrangement uses TRBV13 and TRBJ1-1; 8 positions match TRBD1. Here the CDR3 reads CASSFTGGTEAFF. In nucleotides, the CDR3 is TGTGCCAGCAGCTTCACAGGGGGCACTGAAGCTTTCTTT.